This T cell receptor (beta chain) was recorded in a study of T cells expressing NK-cell markers. Study results and limitations: The dominant NKG2C+ clonotypes represented 1.0-7.0% of CD8+ T cells in more than five donors.

The CDR3 totals 20 residues. Germline V gene sequence: CDR1 MGHRA, CDR2 YSYEKL. TCR beta cDNA was generated via 5'RACE template switching incorporating UMIs. TCRdb derives one entry per CDR3 protein from the 5' RACE reads, leaving out DNA. The sample data list some 390,000 distinct CDR3 sequences. In the case of this clonotype: Its antigen is not known.

The gene calls are TRBV4-1 and TRBJ2-4; without DNA, the TCRdb call of TRBD1 cannot be checked. The sequencing sample was made of blood T cells: a sorted CD56 or NKG2C T cell subset, CD4+ or CD8+ T cells, or bulk PBMC T cells (not recorded which). This TCR was recovered from a woman aged 45-59 years in good health. The CDR3 loop is CASSQAWTGPMGSAKNIQYF.